Below, 28 T cell receptor beta chains from the same sample are listed, as sequenced in a study of T cell responses to AZD1222 COVID-19 vaccine. Some clones are missing from TCRdb's copy, which holds only in-frame ones; the method was immunoSEQ multiplex PCR. The sample carries about 72,000 clones, over 75% recorded once. The sample was peripheral blood, taken on day 0 of AZD1222 vaccination. The receptors derive from an adult in good health.

The rearrangement links TRBV28 to TRBJ1-2; 7 bases map to TRBD1. CDR1 and CDR2 from the germline V gene are MDHEN and SYDVKM. This CDR3 has 15 residues. Trimming took 5 bases from V and 3 from J; bases not matched to a gene: 9. The CDR3 DNA is TGTGCCAGCAGTACGACAGGGCGTTGGGACTATGGCTACACCTTC. It codes for CASSTTGRWDYGYTF.

The genes are TRBV5-1 and TRBJ1-4; TRBD1 is a possible D gene (5 bases). V gave up 0 bases and J gave up 8 bases, with 14 bases separating them. Germline-derived CDR1 and CDR2 are SGHRS and YFSETQ. The CDR3 is 15 amino acids. The CDR3 loop is CASSLEAGSGEKLFF. The DNA of the CDR3 is TGCGCCAGCAGCTTGGAGGCAGGGTCGGGGGAAAAACTGTTTTTT.

This chain connects TRBV9 to TRBJ1-2; D is undetermined. CDR1 SGDLS and CDR2 YYNGEE come from the germline V gene. Deletions cut 4 bases from V and 4 bases from J, with 8 bases between. The CDR3 has 12 residues. This CDR3 reads CASSMAGYGYTF. In DNA form, the CDR3 reads TGTGCCAGCAGCATGGCCGGCTATGGCTACACCTTC. The whole variable domain, remainder taken from reference TRBV9 and TRBJ1-2, is DSGVTQTPKHLITATGQRVTLRCSPRSGDLSVYWYQQSLDQGLQFLIQYYNGEERAKGNILERFSAQQFPDLHSELNLSSLELGDSALYFCASSMAGYGYTFGSGTRLTVV.

The genes are TRBV9 and TRBJ1-1; no reliable D call. Germline assignment: CDR1 SGDLS and CDR2 YYNGEE. V gave up 2 bases and J gave up 4 bases, with 12 bases separating them. This CDR3 has 14 amino acids. The CDR3 nucleotides are TGTGCCAGCAGCGTCGGGGTCTCTCCCACTGAAGCTTTCTTT. Its translation: CASSVGVSPTEAFF.

The chain carries TRBV5-1 and TRBJ2-2; tentative D call: TRBD1 (6 bases). Germline CDR1 SGHRS, CDR2 YFSETQ. V was shortened by 2 bases and J by 4 bases, with 9 bases between the two germline ends. There are 14 residues in the CDR3. In DNA form, the CDR3 reads TGCGCCAGCAGCTTTGAAGGGGGCACCGGGGAGCTGTTTTTT. As protein: CASSFEGGTGELFF.

The CDR3 here is CASHGTSGRGAYEQYF. The CDR3 DNA reads TGTGCCAGCCATGGGACTAGCGGGCGAGGGGCCTACGAGCAGTACTTC. The rearrangement joins TRBV2 to TRBJ2-7; 12 nucleotides align to TRBD2. The CDR3 is 16 amino acids. Germline loops: CDR1 SNHLY, CDR2 FYNNEI. V lost 8 bases, J lost 2 bases, and 10 bases stayed unmatched.

The chain carries TRBV6-6 and TRBJ1-6; maybe TRBD1 (5 bases). Germline CDR1 and CDR2: MNHNY and SVGAGI (reference sequence). Deletions cut 6 bases from V and 9 bases from J, with 12 bases between. The CDR3 consists of 13 residues. The CDR3, as DNA: TGTGCCAGCAGGGGACTGTTGGCTTCACCCCTCCACTTT. Its protein is CASRGLLASPLHF.

This sequence joins TRBV10-3 and TRBJ1-1; the D is unclear. The CDR3 consists of 12 residues. Germline CDR1 and CDR2: ENHRY and SYGVKD. The V end lost 5 bases, the J end lost 6 bases, and 10 bases lay between the germline ends. The CDR3 coding sequence is TGTGCCATCAGTTCCCCCAATTCTGAAGCTTTCTTT. This codes for CAISSPNSEAFF.

The chain joins TRBV9 to TRBJ1-5; a possible D gene is TRBD1 (5 bases). This CDR3 has 14 residues. Trimming shortened V by 4 bases and J by 9 bases, and 17 bases separated the two germline ends. The V gene's germline CDR1 is SGDLS and CDR2 YYNGEE. The CDR3 region is CASSSELGQGPQHF. The CDR3 coding sequence is TGTGCCAGCAGCTCCGAGCTAGGGCAGGGGCCCCAGCATTTT. Together with reference TRBV9 and TRBJ1-5, the CDR3 gives the full variable domain: DSGVTQTPKHLITATGQRVTLRCSPRSGDLSVYWYQQSLDQGLQFLIQYYNGEERAKGNILERFSAQQFPDLHSELNLSSLELGDSALYFCASSSELGQGPQHFGDGTRLSIL.

V usage is TRBV30 and J usage is TRBJ1-6; TRBD1 might be the D (6 bases). CDR3 length: 15 residues. From germline, CDR1 is GTSNPN and CDR2 SVGIG (reference sequence). Trimming took 4 bases from V and 11 from J, leaving 21 bases between them. CDR3 in amino acids: CAWTNRVRGGAPLHF. The CDR3, as DNA: TGTGCCTGGACTAACAGGGTCCGGGGTGGGGCACCCCTCCACTTT.

By frequency in the sample, this clone is medium-sized. The chain recombines TRBV7-9 with TRBJ2-2, with D tentatively TRBD1 or TRBD2 (5 bases each). V was clipped by 6 bases and J by 5 bases, with 13 bases between them. CDR3 length: 14 amino acids. CDR1 is SEHNR and CDR2 is FQNEAQ in the germline V gene (reference sequence). CDR3 in DNA: TGTGCCAGCAGTGTGGACTGGGGGACCGGGGAGCTGTTTTTT. Translating gives CASSVDWGTGELFF.

V is TRBV11-2 and J is TRBJ2-7, with TRBD1 matching 11 bases. The CDR3 is 15 amino acids. Per the germline V gene, CDR1 is SGHAT and CDR2 is FQNNGV. The V segment lost 5 bases and the J segment 2 bases; nucleotides outside the gene matches: 5. Here the CDR3 DNA reads TGTGCCAGCAGCCTAGGGACAGGGGGTACCTACGAGCAGTACTTC. Its translation is CASSLGTGGTYEQYF.

This chain uses TRBV18 with TRBJ1-1, with D perhaps TRBD1 (5 bases). The V gene lost 3 bases and the J gene lost 1 base, with 12 bases spanning the gap. This CDR3 comprises 15 residues. The germline CDR1 and CDR2 sequences are KGHSH and LQKENI. CDR3 bases: TGTGCCAGCTCACCTGGGGGAAGGGGGAACACTGAAGCTTTCTTT. This encodes CASSPGGRGNTEAFF.

V and J are TRBV6-1 and TRBJ1-6, with D unresolved. Trimming took off 0 bases at V and 13 bases at J, with 13 bases between the two ends. Germline V gene sequence: CDR1 MNHNS, CDR2 SASEGT. The CDR3 loop spans 14 amino acids. For the CDR3, the DNA is TGTGCCAGCAGTGAAGCGCTAGCAGTAAGTCCCCTCCACTTT. The encoded protein is CASSEALAVSPLHF.

The chain has TRBV10-3 and TRBJ1-2, with D possibly being TRBD1 (6 bases). The CDR3 has 15 residues. Germline CDR1 is ENHRY and CDR2 is SYGVKD. V gave up 0 bases and J gave up 8 bases, with 16 bases separating them. This chain's CDR3 is CAISESGRGAMGYTF. The CDR3 nucleotides are TGTGCCATCAGTGAGTCGGGCAGGGGCGCCATGGGCTACACCTTC.

The rearrangement uses TRBV5-1 and TRBJ1-4; 7 nucleotides line up with TRBD1. Germline assignment: CDR1 SGHRS and CDR2 YFSETQ. Losses at the gene ends were 5 bases for V and 4 bases for J; bases not matched to a gene: 8. The CDR3 is made up of 15 amino acids. DNA of the CDR3: TGCGCCAGCAGTTTCAAGACAGGGTATAATGAAAAACTGTTTTTT. Protein: CASSFKTGYNEKLFF.

The chain recombines TRBV18 with TRBJ2-5; D remains ambiguous. The CDR3 totals 13 residues. Germline assignment: CDR1 KGHSH and CDR2 LQKENI. V lost 2 bases and J lost 2, with 6 bases in between. CDR3 sequence (DNA): TGTGCCAGCTCACCATCGAGGCAAGAGACCCAGTACTTC. Its translation is CASSPSRQETQYF.

This clone was found a few times. The chain uses TRBV6-5 and TRBJ2-5; possibly TRBD1 or TRBD2 for D (5 bases each). Trimming took off 3 bases at V and 0 bases at J, with 14 bases between the two ends. The CDR3 runs 16 residues. CDR1 and CDR2 from the germline V gene are MNHEY and SVGAGI. CDR3 loop: CASSYYVGADQETQYF. In nucleotides, the CDR3 is TGTGCCAGCAGTTATTATGTCGGGGCAGACCAAGAGACCCAGTACTTC.

The genes are TRBV10-3 and TRBJ1-2; TRBD1 matches at 7 bases. The germline CDR1 and CDR2 sequences are ENHRY and SYGVKD. Trimming at V came to 6 bases and at J to 4 bases, leaving 8 bases not matched to a gene. This CDR3 has 14 amino acids. CDR3 region: CAISDLQGSYGYTF. Written as DNA, the CDR3 is TGTGCCATCAGCGACCTACAGGGGTCCTATGGCTACACCTTC.

The V call is TRBV7-3, the J call TRBJ2-1; the match to TRBD1 covers 8 bases. Germline assignment: CDR1 SGHTA and CDR2 FQGTGA. This CDR3 has 14 amino acids. The J segment lost 8 bases and the V segment lost 4 bases, leaving 7 bases of the junction unmatched. In nucleotides, the CDR3 is TGTGCCAGCAGCTCCCGTACAGGGGGAGATGAGCAGTTCTTC. This gives the protein CASSSRTGGDEQFF. The entire variable domain, with the rest obtained from reference TRBV7-3 and TRBJ2-1, is as follows: GAGVSQTPSNKVTEKGKYVELRCDPISGHTALYWYRQSLGQGPEFLIYFQGTGAADDSGLPNDRFFAVRPEGSVSTLKIQRTERGDSAVYLCASSSRTGGDEQFFGPGTRLTVL.

This chain joins TRBV7-8 and TRBJ1-2; perhaps TRBD1 as D (5 bases). The V and J ends lost 5 bases and 8 bases respectively, with 15 bases between them. Germline V gene data show CDR1 as SGHVS and CDR2 as FQNEAQ. The CDR3 length is 13 residues. Here the CDR3 reads CASSPGRMGGYTF. CDR3 coding DNA: TGTGCCAGCAGCCCAGGGCGGATGGGAGGCTACACCTTC. Based on the CDR3 plus reference TRBV7-8 and TRBJ1-2, the full variable domain is GAGVSQSPRYKVAKRGQDVALRCDPISGHVSLFWYQQALGQGPEFLTYFQNEAQLDKSGLPSDRFFAERPEGSVSTLKIQRTQQEDSAVYLCASSPGRMGGYTFGSGTRLTVV.

V is TRBV4-1 and J is TRBJ1-6; TRBD1 agrees at 10 bases. CDR1 and CDR2 (germline): MGHRA, YSYEKL. J lost 8 bases, V lost 4 bases, and 5 bases had no gene match. The CDR3 length is 15 residues. The chain's CDR3 is CASSPGQGQDSPLHF. The CDR3, as DNA: TGCGCCAGCAGCCCGGGACAGGGGCAGGATTCACCCCTCCACTTT.

This chain connects TRBV5-8 to TRBJ2-2; TRBD1 aligns across 8 bases. Germline CDR1 SGHTS, CDR2 YDEGEE. V lost 5 bases and J lost 5; bases outside the gene matches: 8. The CDR3 runs 15 residues. This CDR3 is CASSPRTGSTGELFF. CDR3 bases: TGTGCCAGCAGTCCGAGGACAGGGAGTACCGGGGAGCTGTTTTTT.

This clone was picked up a small number of times. The gene calls are TRBV10-3 and TRBJ1-5; D unresolved. With 0 bases removed from V and 7 bases from J, the gap between germline ends came to 10 bases. This CDR3 contains 14 residues. The germline gives CDR1 ENHRY, CDR2 SYGVKD. The CDR3 bases are TGTGCCATCAGTGAGTCAGGACGTGAACAGCCCCAGCATTTT. Translating gives CAISESGREQPQHF.

This chain connects TRBV19 to TRBJ2-7; perhaps TRBD2 as D (5 bases). The CDR3 has 14 residues. The germline V and J ends were trimmed by 2 bases and 3 bases, with 11 bases remaining between them. Germline V gives CDR1 LNHDA, CDR2 SQIVND (reference sequence). The CDR3 DNA follows: TGTGCCAGTAGTATAAACGGGGAAGTCTACGAGCAGTACTTC. The encoded protein is CASSINGEVYEQYF.

This chain connects TRBV12-3 or TRBV12-4 to TRBJ1-1; possibly TRBD1 for D (6 bases). The CDR3 extends over 11 amino acids. Trimming shortened V by 5 bases and J by 7 bases, and 8 bases separated the two germline ends. This chain's CDR3 is CASSNRVEAFF. In nucleotides, the CDR3 is TGTGCCAGCAGTAACAGGGTTGAAGCTTTCTTT.

The chain is built from TRBV18 and TRBJ2-7, with D unresolved. The V end lost 3 bases, the J end lost 3 bases, and 12 bases lay between the germline ends. The V gene's germline CDR1 is KGHSH and CDR2 LQKENI. The CDR3 consists of 14 residues. CDR3 DNA: TGTGCCAGCTCACCCCTTGACACTCTCTACGAGCAGTACTTC. This gives the protein CASSPLDTLYEQYF.

The CDR3 is CASSPRNPNYGYTF. The CDR3 DNA is TGTGCCAGCAGTCCCAGGAACCCGAACTATGGCTACACCTTC. The chain links TRBV27 to TRBJ1-2; D is ambiguous. Trimming pared 5 bases from V and 2 bases from J, leaving 12 bases between. Germline values: CDR1 MNHEY, CDR2 SMNVEV (reference sequence). The CDR3 is 14 residues long.